This T cell receptor (beta chain) came from a study of T cells expressing NK-cell markers. UMIs were included in TCR beta cDNA generated by 5'RACE template switching. TCRdb re-called the 5' RACE reads and catalogs CDR3 proteins one per entry, DNA excluded. This sample carries about 460,000 distinct CDR3 sequences, with 1.4% to 1.5% going to the ten biggest clones. CDR1 is MNHNS and CDR2 is SASEGT in the germline V gene. There are 13 residues in the CDR3. Material: blood T cells: a sorted CD56 or NKG2C T cell subset, CD4+ or CD8+ T cells, or bulk PBMC T cells (not recorded which). The TCR sequence derives from a woman aged 50 to 60 in good health. The chain employs TRBV6-1 and TRBJ1-5. This CDR3 reads CASSVSESQPQHF.